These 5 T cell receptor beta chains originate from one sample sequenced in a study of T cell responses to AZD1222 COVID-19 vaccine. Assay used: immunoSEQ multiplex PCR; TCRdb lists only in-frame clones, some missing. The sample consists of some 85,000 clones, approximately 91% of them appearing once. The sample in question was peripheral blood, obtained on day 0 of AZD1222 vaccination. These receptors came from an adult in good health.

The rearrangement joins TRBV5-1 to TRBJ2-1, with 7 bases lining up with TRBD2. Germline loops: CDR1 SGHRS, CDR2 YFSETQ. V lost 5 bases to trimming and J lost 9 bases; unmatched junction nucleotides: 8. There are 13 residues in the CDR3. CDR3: CASRAGWEGEQFF. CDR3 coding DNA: TGCGCCAGCAGAGCTGGCTGGGAGGGTGAGCAGTTCTTC.

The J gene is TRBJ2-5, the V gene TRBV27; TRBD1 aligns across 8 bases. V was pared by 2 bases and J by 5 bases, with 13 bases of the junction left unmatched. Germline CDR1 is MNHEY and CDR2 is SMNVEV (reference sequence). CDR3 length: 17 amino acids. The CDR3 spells CASSLGAGGRSSETQYF. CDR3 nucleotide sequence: TGTGCCAGCAGTTTAGGGGCAGGGGGCAGATCTAGTGAGACCCAGTACTTC.

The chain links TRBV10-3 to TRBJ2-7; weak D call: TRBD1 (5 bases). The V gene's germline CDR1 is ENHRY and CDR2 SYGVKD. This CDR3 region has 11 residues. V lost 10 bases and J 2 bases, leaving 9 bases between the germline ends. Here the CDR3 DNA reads TGTGCCAGCGAGACAGCCTACGAGCAGTACTTC. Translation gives CASETAYEQYF.

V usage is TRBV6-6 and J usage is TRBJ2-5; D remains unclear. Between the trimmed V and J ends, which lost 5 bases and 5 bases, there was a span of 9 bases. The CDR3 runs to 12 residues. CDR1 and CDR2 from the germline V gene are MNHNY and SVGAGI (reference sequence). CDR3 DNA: TGTGCCAGCAGTCCCCAGGACGAGACCCAGTACTTC. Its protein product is CASSPQDETQYF.

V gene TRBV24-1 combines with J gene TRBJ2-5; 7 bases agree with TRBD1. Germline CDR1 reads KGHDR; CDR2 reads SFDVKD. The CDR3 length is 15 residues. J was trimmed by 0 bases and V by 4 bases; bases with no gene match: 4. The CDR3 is CATSDRQGDQETQYF. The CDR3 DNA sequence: TGTGCCACCAGTGACCGACAGGGAGACCAAGAGACCCAGTACTTC.